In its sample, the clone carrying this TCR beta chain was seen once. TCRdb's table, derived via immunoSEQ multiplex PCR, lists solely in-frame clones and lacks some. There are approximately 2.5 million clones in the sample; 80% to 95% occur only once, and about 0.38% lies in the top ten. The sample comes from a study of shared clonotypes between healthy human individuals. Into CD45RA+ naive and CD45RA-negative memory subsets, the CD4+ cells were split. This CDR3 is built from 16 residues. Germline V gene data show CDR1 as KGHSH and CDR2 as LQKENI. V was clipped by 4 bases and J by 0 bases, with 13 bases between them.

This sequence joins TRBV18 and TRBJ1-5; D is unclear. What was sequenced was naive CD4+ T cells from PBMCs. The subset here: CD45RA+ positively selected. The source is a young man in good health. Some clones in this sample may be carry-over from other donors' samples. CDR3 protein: CASSQLRTDSNQPQHF. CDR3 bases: TGTGCCAGCTCACAACTCCGGACGGATAGCAATCAGCCCCAGCATTTT. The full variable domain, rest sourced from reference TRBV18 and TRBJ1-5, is NAGVMQNPRHLVRRRGQEARLRCSPMKGHSHVYWYRQLPEEGLKFMVYLQKENIIDESGMPKERFSAEFPKEGPSILRIQQVVRGDSAAYFCASSQLRTDSNQPQHFGDGTRLSIL.